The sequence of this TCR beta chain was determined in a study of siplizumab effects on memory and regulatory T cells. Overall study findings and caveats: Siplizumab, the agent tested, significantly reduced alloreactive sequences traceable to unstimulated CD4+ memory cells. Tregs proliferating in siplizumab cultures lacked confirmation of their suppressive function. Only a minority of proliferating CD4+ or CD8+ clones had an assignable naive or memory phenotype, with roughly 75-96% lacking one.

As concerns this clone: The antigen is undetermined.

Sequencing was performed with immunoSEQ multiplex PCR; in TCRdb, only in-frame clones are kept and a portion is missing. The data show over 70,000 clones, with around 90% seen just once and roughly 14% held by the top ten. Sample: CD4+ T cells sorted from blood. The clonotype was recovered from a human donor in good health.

CDR3 DNA: TGTGCCAGCAGCTTATATTCCCCATTGGGATATAGCAATCAGCCCCAGCATTTT. It translates to CASSLYSPLGYSNQPQHF. This chain links TRBV5-4 with TRBJ1-5; no clear D. CDR1 and CDR2 (germline): SGHNT, YYREEE (reference sequence). CDR3 length equals 18 residues. Trimming pared 2 bases from V and 0 bases from J, leaving 18 bases between.